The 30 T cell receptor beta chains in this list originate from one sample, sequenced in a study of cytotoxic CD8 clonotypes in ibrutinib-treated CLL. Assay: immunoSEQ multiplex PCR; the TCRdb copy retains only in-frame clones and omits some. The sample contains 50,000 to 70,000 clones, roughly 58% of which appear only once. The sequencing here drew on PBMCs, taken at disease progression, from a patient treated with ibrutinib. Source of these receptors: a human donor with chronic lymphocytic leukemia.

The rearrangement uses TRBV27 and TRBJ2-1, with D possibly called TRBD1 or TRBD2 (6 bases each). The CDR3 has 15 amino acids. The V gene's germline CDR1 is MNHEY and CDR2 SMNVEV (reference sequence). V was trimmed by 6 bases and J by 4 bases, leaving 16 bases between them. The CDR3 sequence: CASRRAGGVYNEQFF. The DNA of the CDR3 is TGTGCCAGCAGGCGGGCCGGGGGCGTATACAATGAGCAGTTCTTC.

The CDR3 nucleotides are TGTGCCAGCAGCTTCACAGGGGGAACCACTTACGAGCAGTACTTC. Translated: CASSFTGGTTYEQYF. The rearrangement links TRBV11-3 to TRBJ2-7; 8 bases are shared with TRBD1. Unmatched junction bases numbered 8, after V lost 3 bases and J lost 4 bases. Germline-derived CDR1 and CDR2 are SGHNT and YENEEA. The CDR3 is 15 amino acids.

The CDR3 spells CASSLPSYEQYF. The CDR3 DNA reads as TGTGCCAGCAGCCTCCCTTCCTACGAGCAGTACTTC. The rearrangement links TRBV11-3 to TRBJ2-7, with D uncertain. Germline values: CDR1 SGHNT, CDR2 YENEEA. The CDR3 runs to 12 residues. Trimming took off 5 bases at V and 1 base at J, with 6 bases between the two ends.

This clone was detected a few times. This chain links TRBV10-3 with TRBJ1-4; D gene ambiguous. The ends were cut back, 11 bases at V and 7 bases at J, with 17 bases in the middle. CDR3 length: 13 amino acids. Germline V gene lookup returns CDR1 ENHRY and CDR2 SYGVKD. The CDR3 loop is CACRPGMSEKLFF. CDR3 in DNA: TGTGCCTGCCGGCCGGGGATGAGTGAAAAACTGTTTTTT.

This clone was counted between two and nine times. The CDR3 bases are TGCGCCAGCAGCTTGGGAGGCAGCCCCTCCTACGAGCAGTACTTC. Its translation is CASSLGGSPSYEQYF. The V gene is TRBV5-1, the J gene TRBJ2-7; no clear D gene. The CDR3 is 15 residues long. CDR1 is SGHRS, CDR2 YFSETQ, per germline. V lost 0 bases to trimming and J lost 0 bases, with 10 bases between them.

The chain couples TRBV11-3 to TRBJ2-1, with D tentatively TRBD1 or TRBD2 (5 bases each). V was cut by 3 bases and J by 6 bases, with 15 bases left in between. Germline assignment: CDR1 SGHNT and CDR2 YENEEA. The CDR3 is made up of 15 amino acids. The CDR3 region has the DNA TGTGCCAGCAGCTTTCGGACAAGCGGTAGCAATGAGCAGTTCTTC. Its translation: CASSFRTSGSNEQFF.

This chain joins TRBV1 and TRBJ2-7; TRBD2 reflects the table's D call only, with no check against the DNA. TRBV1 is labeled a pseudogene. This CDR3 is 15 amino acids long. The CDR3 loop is CTSRRGLAGSYEQYF. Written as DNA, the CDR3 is TGCACCAGCAGGCGCGGACTAGCGGGCTCCTACGAGCAGTACTTC.

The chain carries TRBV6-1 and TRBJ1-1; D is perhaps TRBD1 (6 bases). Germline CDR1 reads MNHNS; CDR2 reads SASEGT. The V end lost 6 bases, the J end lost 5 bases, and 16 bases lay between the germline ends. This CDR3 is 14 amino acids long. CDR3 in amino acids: CASRLTGRYTEAFF. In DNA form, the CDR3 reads TGTGCCAGCAGGTTGACAGGAAGATATACTGAAGCTTTCTTT.

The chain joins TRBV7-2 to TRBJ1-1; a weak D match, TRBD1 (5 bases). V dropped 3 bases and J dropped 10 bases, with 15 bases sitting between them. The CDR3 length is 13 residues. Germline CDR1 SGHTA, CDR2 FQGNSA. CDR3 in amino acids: CASSFGHPEGAFF. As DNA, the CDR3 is TGTGCCAGCAGCTTCGGACACCCTGAGGGAGCTTTCTTT.

Here the CDR3 DNA reads TGTGCCACCAGCAGACGTAGGGACCCGCAGTATTTT. Its protein product is CATSRRRDPQYF. This sequence joins TRBV15 and TRBJ2-3; perhaps D is TRBD1 or TRBD2 (5 bases each). CDR3 length: 12 amino acids. From germline, CDR1 is LNHNV and CDR2 YYDKDF (reference sequence). V lost 2 bases to trimming and J lost 10 bases, with 10 bases between them.

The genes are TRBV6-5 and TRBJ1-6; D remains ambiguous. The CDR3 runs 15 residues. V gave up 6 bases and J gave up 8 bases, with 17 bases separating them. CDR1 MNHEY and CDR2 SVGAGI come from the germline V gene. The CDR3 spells CASSLGVRAYSPLHF. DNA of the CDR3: TGTGCCAGCAGCTTAGGTGTCCGAGCCTATTCACCCCTCCACTTT.

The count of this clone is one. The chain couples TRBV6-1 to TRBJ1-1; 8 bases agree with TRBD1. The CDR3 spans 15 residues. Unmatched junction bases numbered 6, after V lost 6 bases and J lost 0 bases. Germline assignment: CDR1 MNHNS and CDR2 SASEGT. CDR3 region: CASRVDRGMNTEAFF. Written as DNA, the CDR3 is TGTGCCAGCAGAGTTGACAGGGGAATGAACACTGAAGCTTTCTTT.

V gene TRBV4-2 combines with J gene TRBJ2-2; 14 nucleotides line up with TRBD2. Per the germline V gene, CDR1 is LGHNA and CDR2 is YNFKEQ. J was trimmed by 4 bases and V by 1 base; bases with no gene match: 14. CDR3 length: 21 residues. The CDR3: CASSQAGLAGVGLGGTGELFF. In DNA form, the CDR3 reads TGTGCCAGCAGCCAAGCGGGACTAGCGGGAGTTGGGCTCGGTGGCACCGGGGAGCTGTTTTTT.

The CDR3 nucleotides read TGTGCCAGCAGGAGGACAGGAGACTATGGCTACACCTTC. As protein: CASRRTGDYGYTF. The genes are TRBV2 and TRBJ1-2, with 7 bases aligning to TRBD1. This CDR3 contains 13 residues. The V segment lost 6 bases and the J segment 3 bases; nucleotides outside the gene matches: 4. CDR1 SNHLY and CDR2 FYNNEI come from the germline V gene.

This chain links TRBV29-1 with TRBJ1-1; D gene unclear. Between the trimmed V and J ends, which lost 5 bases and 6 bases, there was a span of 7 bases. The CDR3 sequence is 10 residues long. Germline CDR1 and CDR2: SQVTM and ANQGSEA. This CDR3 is CSVLRAEAFF. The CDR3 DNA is TGCAGCGTTTTGAGGGCTGAAGCTTTCTTT.

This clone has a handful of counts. In DNA form, the CDR3 reads TGTGCCAGCAGCAGGGACTTCCCCCCCTACGAGCAGTACTTC. It specifies CASSRDFPPYEQYF. V usage is TRBV7-7 and J usage is TRBJ2-7; D may be TRBD2 (6 bases). Germline V CDR1 and CDR2: SSHAT, FNYEAQ (reference sequence). There are 14 residues in the CDR3. Trimming took 5 bases from V and 2 from J, leaving 13 bases between them.

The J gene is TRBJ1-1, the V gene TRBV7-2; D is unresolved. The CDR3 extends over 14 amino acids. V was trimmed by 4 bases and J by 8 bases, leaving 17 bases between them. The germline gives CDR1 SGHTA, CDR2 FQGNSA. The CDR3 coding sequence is TGTGCCAGCAGCTCACTTGGCGGAGGGTACGAAGCTTTCTTT. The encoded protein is CASSSLGGGYEAFF.

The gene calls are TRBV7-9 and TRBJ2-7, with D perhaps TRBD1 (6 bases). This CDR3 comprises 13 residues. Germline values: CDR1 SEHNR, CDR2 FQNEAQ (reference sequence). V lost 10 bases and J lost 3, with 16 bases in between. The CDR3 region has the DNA TGTGCCACCACCGTAGGACAGATCTACGAGCAGTACTTC. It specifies CATTVGQIYEQYF. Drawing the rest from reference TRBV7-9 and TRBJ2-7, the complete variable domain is DTGVSQNPRHKITKRGQNVTFRCDPISEHNRLYWYRQTLGQGPEFLTYFQNEAQLEKSRLLSDRFSAERPKGSFSTLEIQRTEQGDSAMYLCATTVGQIYEQYFGPGTRLTVT.

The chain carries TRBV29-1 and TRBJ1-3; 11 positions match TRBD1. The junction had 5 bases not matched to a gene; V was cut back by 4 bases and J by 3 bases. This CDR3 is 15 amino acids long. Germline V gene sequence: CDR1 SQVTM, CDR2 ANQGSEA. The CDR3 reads CSVVEGQGVGNTIYF. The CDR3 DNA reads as TGCAGCGTTGTTGAGGGACAGGGGGTTGGAAACACCATATATTTT.

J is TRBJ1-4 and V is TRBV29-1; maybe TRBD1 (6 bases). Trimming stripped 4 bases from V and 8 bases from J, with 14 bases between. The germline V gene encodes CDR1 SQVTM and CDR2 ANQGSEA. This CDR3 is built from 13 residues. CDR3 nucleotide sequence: TGCAGCGTTGGTCGACAGGAAGAGGAAAAACTGTTTTTT. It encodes CSVGRQEEEKLFF.

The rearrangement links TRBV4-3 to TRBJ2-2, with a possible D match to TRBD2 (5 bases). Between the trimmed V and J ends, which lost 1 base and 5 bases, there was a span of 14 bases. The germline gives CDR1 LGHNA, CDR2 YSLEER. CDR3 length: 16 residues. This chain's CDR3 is CASSQVTGVVTGELFF. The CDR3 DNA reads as TGCGCCAGCAGCCAAGTTACCGGGGTAGTTACCGGGGAGCTGTTTTTT.

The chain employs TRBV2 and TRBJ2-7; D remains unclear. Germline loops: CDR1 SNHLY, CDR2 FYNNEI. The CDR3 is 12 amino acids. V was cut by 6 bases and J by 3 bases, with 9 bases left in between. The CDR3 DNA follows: TGTGCCAGCAGCGAGGTGGACTACGAGCAGTACTTC. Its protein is CASSEVDYEQYF.

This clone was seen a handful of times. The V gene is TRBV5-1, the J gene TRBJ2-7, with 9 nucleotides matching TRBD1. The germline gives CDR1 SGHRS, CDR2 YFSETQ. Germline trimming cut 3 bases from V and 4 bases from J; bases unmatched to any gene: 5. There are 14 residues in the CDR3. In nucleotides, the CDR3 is TGCGCCAGCAGCTCAAAGACAGGGGGGTACGAGCAGTACTTC. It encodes CASSSKTGGYEQYF.

CDR3 in DNA: TGTGCCAGCAGCTTAGAATCCCGCCTTGGCACCTACGAGCAGTACTTC. Encoded protein: CASSLESRLGTYEQYF. The rearrangement links TRBV7-2 to TRBJ2-7; D uncertain. The CDR3 extends over 16 amino acids. With 1 base removed from V and 2 bases from J, the gap between germline ends came to 15 bases. Germline V gene sequence: CDR1 SGHTA, CDR2 FQGNSA. The full variable domain, in which reference TRBV7-2 and TRBJ2-7 provide the parts outside the CDR3, is GAGVSQSPSNKVTEKGKDVELRCDPISGHTALYWYRQSLGQGLEFLIYFQGNSAPDKSGLPSDRFSAERTGGSVSTLTIQRTQQEDSAVYLCASSLESRLGTYEQYFGPGTRLTVT.

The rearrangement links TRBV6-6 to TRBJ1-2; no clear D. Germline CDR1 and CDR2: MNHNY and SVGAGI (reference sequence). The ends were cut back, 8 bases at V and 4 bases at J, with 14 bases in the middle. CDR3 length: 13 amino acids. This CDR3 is CASGQQGIYGYTF. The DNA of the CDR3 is TGTGCCAGCGGGCAACAAGGGATCTATGGCTACACCTTC.

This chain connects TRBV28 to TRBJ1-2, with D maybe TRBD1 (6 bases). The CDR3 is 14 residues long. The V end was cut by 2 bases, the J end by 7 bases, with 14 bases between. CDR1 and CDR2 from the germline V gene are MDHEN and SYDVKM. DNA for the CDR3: TGTGCCAGCAGTTTACTGGGGGCGAGGGGTGGCTACACCTTC. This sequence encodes CASSLLGARGGYTF.

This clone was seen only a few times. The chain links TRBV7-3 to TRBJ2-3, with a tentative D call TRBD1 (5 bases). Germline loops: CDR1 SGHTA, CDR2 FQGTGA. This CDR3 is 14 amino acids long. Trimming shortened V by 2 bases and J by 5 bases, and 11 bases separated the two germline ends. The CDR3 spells CASSLSQGGDTQYF. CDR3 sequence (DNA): TGTGCCAGCAGCTTATCCCAGGGTGGAGATACGCAGTATTTT.

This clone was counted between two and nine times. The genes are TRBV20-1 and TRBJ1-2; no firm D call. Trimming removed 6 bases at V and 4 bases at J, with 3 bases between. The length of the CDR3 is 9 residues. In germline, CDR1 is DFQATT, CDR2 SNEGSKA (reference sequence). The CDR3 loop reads CSASYGYTF. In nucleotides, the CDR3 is TGCAGTGCCTCCTATGGCTACACCTTC.

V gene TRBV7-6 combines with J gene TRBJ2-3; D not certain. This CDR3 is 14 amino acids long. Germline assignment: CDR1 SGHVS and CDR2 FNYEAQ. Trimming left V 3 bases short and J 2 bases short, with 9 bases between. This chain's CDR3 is CASSLVQITDTQYF. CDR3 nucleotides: TGTGCCAGCAGCTTGGTGCAGATCACAGATACGCAGTATTTT.

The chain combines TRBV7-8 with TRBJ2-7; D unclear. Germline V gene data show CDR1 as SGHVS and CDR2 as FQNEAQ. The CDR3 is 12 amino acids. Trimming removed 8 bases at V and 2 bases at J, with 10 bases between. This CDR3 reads CASESTPYEQYF. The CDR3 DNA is TGTGCCAGCGAAAGTACCCCCTACGAGCAGTACTTC.